Sequencing of this T cell receptor beta chain was carried out in a study of T cells in Graves' hyperthyroidism and ophthalmopathy. Comment on this clonotype: Its specificity is not known.

Germline V gives CDR1 SEHNR, CDR2 FQNEAQ (reference sequence). Trimming removed 1 base from V and 7 bases from J, with 14 bases in between. CDR3 size: 16 residues. TCR beta CDR3 regions were amplified from RNA transcripts. The TCR CDR3 was amplified in a first-round RT-PCR using the HTBI primer set. TCRdb redid the calling of the multiplex PCR reads with MiXCR, one entry per CDR3 protein. The table records 500,000 to 800,000 distinct CDR3 sequences, nearly 45% of them present only once. Study conclusions and caveats: In the blood, most expanded thyroid clonotypes above 0.001 appeared as well. Ophthalmopathy was model-predicted a median about 6.9 months pre-onset.

This TCR was sampled from an adult man with Graves' disease, either hyperthyroidism or ophthalmopathy (not recorded which). The chain carries TRBV7-9 and TRBJ1-6; D not resolved. Material: peripheral blood or thyroid tissue (not recorded which). The CDR3 sequence is CASSLVGVDGNSPLHF. The CDR3 region has the DNA TGTGCCAGCAGCTTAGTCGGGGTGGATGGGAATTCACCCCTCCACTTT.